This TCR beta chain was found in a study of control samples from healthy donors and cancer patients (dated by TCRdb to about 2020). Trimming removed 1 base from V and 3 bases from J, leaving 7 bases between the germline ends. CDR1 SGHTS and CDR2 YDEGEE are derived from the germline V gene. Including the terminal cysteine and phenylalanine, the CDR3 comprises 13 residues. The DNA shown is the 39-base CDR3, in frame from base 1. The library was obtained by the immunoSEQ multiplex PCR assay. TCRdb stores this immuneACCESS table with in-frame sequences only. Part of the clones is absent; in the studies checked, under half of the shortfall reflects unresolved V genes, and no reason is known for the rest. The sample records about 65,000 clones, 75% to 95% of which are singletons. Clones ranked in the top ten supply 0.95% to 1.5% of the sample. About this clone itself: Its specific antigen is unknown. Base quality data are lacking; no much larger clone is found one base away.

The sequence is built from TRBV5-8 and TRBJ1-2; no D gene can be assigned with confidence. The sequenced sample was PBMCs. The source is a woman between 45 and 60 years old with colorectal cancer. The CDR3 amino acid sequence is: CASSLKVYYGYTF. The DNA sequence is as follows: TGTGCCAGCAGCTTGAAGGTCTACTATGGCTACACCTTC.